This record looks at one T cell receptor beta chain sequence and its context. This sample is part of a study of blood T cells in healthy people across ages. The CDR3 is 11 amino acids. The V gene lost 1 base and the J gene lost 9 bases, with 6 bases spanning the gap. CDR1 SEHNR and CDR2 FQNEAQ come from the germline V gene (reference sequence). With a J-beta primer mix and a sample-barcoded 5' primer, a second PCR ran roughly 6 to 11 cycles. One entry per CDR3 protein, called by TCRdb with MiXCR from the 5' RACE reads. The sample lists roughly 1.9 million distinct CDR3 sequences, around 42% occurring once. Caucasian, healthy and from Russia, the donors were aged between 6 and 90.

Sequencing was performed on blood. The chain is built from TRBV7-9 and TRBJ1-1, with no clear D. The sequence was collected from a human donor in good health. CDR3 bases: TGTGCCAGCAGCTTAGACACACAAGCTTTCTTT. Translation gives CASSLDTQAFF.